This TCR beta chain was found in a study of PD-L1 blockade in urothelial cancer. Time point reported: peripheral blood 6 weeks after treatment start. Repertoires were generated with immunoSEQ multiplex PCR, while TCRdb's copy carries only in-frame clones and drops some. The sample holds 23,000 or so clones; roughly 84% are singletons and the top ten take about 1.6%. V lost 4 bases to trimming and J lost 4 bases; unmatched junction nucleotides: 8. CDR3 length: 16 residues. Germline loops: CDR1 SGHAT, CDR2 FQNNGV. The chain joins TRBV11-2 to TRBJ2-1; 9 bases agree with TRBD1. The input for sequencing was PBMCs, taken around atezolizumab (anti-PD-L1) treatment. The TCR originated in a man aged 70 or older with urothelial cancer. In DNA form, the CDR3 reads TGTGCCAGCAGCTCCGATGCCGGACAGGGGTACAATGAGCAGTTCTTC. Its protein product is CASSSDAGQGYNEQFF.